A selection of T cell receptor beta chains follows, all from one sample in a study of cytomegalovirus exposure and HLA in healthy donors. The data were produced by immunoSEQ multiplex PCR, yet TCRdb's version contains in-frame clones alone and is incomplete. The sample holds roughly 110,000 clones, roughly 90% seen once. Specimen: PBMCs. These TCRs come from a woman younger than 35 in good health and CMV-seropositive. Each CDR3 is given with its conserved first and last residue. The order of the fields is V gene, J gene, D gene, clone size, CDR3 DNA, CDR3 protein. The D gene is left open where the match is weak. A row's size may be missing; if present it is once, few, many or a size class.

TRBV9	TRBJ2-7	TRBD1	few	TGTGCCAGCAGCGCTCCTCCCGTCCGGGACAGGGTACACGAGCAGTACTTC	CASSAPPVRDRVHEQYF
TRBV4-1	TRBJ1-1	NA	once	TGCGCCAGCAGCCAAGGTATGAGCGGGGAAGCTTTCTTT	CASSQGMSGEAFF
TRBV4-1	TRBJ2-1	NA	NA	TGCGCCAGCAGCCAAGAACTTTCGCCCAACAATGAGCAGTTCTTC	CASSQELSPNNEQFF
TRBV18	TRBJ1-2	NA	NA	TGTGCCAGCTCACTCGCCGGACAGAATAACTATGGCTACACCTTC	CASSLAGQNNYGYTF
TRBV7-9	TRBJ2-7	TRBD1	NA	TGTGCCAGCAGCTTCCGGACAGGGGAAGAGCAGTACTTC	CASSFRTGEEQYF
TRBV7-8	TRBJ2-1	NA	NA	TGTGCCAGCAGCTTAGGGACAGATTTCTCTTACAATGAGCAGTTCTTC	CASSLGTDFSYNEQFF
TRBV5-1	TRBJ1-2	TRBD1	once	TGCGCCAGCAGCCCCCGGACAGGGGACTCCTATGGCTACACCTTC	CASSPRTGDSYGYTF
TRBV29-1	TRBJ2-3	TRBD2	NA	TGCAGCGTAATGACTAGCGGGGGATCAGATACGCAGTATTTT	CSVMTSGGSDTQYF
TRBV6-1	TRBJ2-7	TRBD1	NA	TGTGCCAGCGGGAGAATGGACAGGGAAAACGAGCAGTACTTC	CASGRMDRENEQYF
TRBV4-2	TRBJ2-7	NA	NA	TGTGCCAGCAGCCAAGACTACCAAAGCTCCTACGAGCAGTACTTC	CASSQDYQSSYEQYF
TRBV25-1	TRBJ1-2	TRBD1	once	TGTGCCAGCAGGGCCGGGACAGAATATGGCTACACCTTC	CASRAGTEYGYTF
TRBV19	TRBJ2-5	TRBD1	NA	TGTGCCAGTAGTCGATGGACAGGGCAAGAGACCCAGTACTTC	CASSRWTGQETQYF
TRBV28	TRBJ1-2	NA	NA	TGTGCCAGCAGTTTATTGTCGCGTTATGGCTACACCTTC	CASSLLSRYGYTF
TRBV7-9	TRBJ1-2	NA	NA	TGTGCCAGCAGCTTAGTGCGGGGGCCCGTCATCAATGGCTACACCTTC	CASSLVRGPVINGYTF
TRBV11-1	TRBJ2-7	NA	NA	TGTGCCAGCAGCTTAGTTGGCGGAACCTACGAGCAGTACTTC	CASSLVGGTYEQYF
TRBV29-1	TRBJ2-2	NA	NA	TGCAGCGTTGAGAGGAACACCGGGGAGCTGTTTTTT	CSVERNTGELFF
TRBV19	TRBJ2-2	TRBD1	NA	TGTGCCAGTAGTGTAACAGGGGCGGCCGGGGAGCTGTTTTTT	CASSVTGAAGELFF
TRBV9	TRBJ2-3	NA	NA	TGTGCCAGCAGCTTCAGTAGCGGTGGGGGCACAGATACGCAGTATTTT	CASSFSSGGGTDTQYF
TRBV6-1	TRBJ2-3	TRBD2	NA	TGTGCCAGCACCACCGGGACTATACCGACAGATACGCAGTATTTT	CASTTGTIPTDTQYF
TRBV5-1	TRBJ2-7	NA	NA	TGCGCCAGCAGAGGGCAGGGTCCGCACGAGCAGTACTTC	CASRGQGPHEQYF
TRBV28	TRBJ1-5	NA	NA	TGTGCCAGCAGTTTACCCTTAACGGGGCAGCCCCAGCATTTT	CASSLPLTGQPQHF
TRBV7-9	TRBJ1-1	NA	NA	TGTGCCAGCAGCTTAGCGTCCAGGAACACTGAAGCTTTCTTT	CASSLASRNTEAFF
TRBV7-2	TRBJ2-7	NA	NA	TGTGCCAGCACCCCAGGTGTCTACGAGCAGTACTTC	CASTPGVYEQYF
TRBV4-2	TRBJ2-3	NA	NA	TGTGCCAGCAGCCAGGGCGGGGGCGCAGATACGCAGTATTTT	CASSQGGGADTQYF
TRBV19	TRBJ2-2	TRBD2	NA	TGTGCCAGTACGCGGGGGAGTACTAACACCGGGGAGCTGTTTTTT	CASTRGSTNTGELFF
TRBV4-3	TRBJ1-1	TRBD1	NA	TGCGCCAGCAGCCAAGAAACAGGGGCTTTAGGAGCTTTCTTT	CASSQETGALGAFF
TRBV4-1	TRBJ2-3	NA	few	TGCGCCAGCAGCCTCAGACAGACTAGCACAGATACGCAGTATTTT	CASSLRQTSTDTQYF
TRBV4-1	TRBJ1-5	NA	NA	TGCGCCAGCAGCCAAGTTATTCAGGGCAATCAGCCCCAGCATTTT	CASSQVIQGNQPQHF
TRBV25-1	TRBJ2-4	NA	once	TGTGCCAGCAGTCCCCCGGCGGGCCGGCACATTCAGTACTTC	CASSPPAGRHIQYF